This T cell receptor (beta chain) derives from a study of T-cell reconstitution after alpha-beta-depleted transplantation in children. The library targeted TCRbeta and was prepared with unique molecular identifiers. TCRdb fed the PCR reads into MiXCR, producing one record per CDR3 protein. The sample holds around 680,000 distinct CDR3 sequences, 16% seen once. From germline, CDR1 is DFQATT and CDR2 SNEGSKA (reference sequence). The CDR3 spans 13 residues. V lost 6 bases to trimming and J lost 4 bases, with 12 bases between them. The receptor was isolated from a human donor who donated a stem cell graft to a child with acute myeloid leukemia. This rearrangement joins TRBV20-1 to TRBJ1-4; D remains ambiguous. This sample comprised PBMCs from the stem cell graft donor, obtained from the stem cell graft. CDR3 sequence: CSAPRRGNEKLFF. As DNA, the CDR3 is TGCAGTGCCCCCCGGCGGGGTAATGAAAAACTGTTTTTT.